The rows below give T cell receptor beta chains drawn from one sample of a study of shared clonotypes between healthy human individuals. TCRdb's copy holds only in-frame clones and misses some; the assay was immunoSEQ multiplex PCR. The sample contains 2 million to 2.5 million clones, 93% of which appear only once. The material sequenced was naive CD8+ T cells from PBMCs. The receptors stem from a man between 18 and 35 years old in good health. Some clones in this sample may be carry-over from other donors' samples. CDR3s include the opening cysteine and the closing phenylalanine or tryptophan. A D gene is named only where the DNA matches it firmly. The size entry is marked missing in some rows and otherwise reads once, few, many or a size class.

clone_size: NA
v_call: TRBV4-2
d_call: NA
j_call: TRBJ2-2
cdr3_aa: CASSQYRDFTGELFF

clone_size: NA
v_call: TRBV9
d_call: TRBD1
j_call: TRBJ2-3
cdr3_aa: CASSPGQGHTDTQYF

clone_size: NA
v_call: TRBV9
d_call: TRBD2
j_call: TRBJ2-1
cdr3_aa: CASSVAGPGTSAYNEQFF

clone_size: NA
v_call: TRBV5-1
d_call: NA
j_call: TRBJ2-7
cdr3_aa: CASSPGTPAYEQYF

clone_size: NA
v_call: TRBV9
d_call: NA
j_call: TRBJ2-3
cdr3_aa: CASSVKAVSADTQYF

clone_size: NA
v_call: TRBV27
d_call: TRBD2
j_call: TRBJ2-1
cdr3_aa: CASSLSVTSGLYNEQFF

clone_size: NA
v_call: TRBV10-3
d_call: NA
j_call: TRBJ2-7
cdr3_aa: CAISVDRKVYEQYF

clone_size: NA
v_call: TRBV9
d_call: NA
j_call: TRBJ1-2
cdr3_aa: CASSAFRVGLYGYTF

clone_size: NA
v_call: TRBV2
d_call: NA
j_call: TRBJ1-1
cdr3_aa: CASSEEGQINTEAFF

clone_size: once
v_call: TRBV19
d_call: TRBD2
j_call: TRBJ2-7
cdr3_aa: CASSMTSGIYEQYF

clone_size: NA
v_call: TRBV19
d_call: NA
j_call: TRBJ1-1
cdr3_aa: CASSSPGADTEAFF

clone_size: NA
v_call: TRBV7-8
d_call: NA
j_call: TRBJ2-7
cdr3_aa: CASSLDRTGRYSYEQYF

clone_size: NA
v_call: TRBV6-6
d_call: NA
j_call: TRBJ1-2
cdr3_aa: CASSSRDRSVYGYTF

clone_size: NA
v_call: TRBV9
d_call: NA
j_call: TRBJ2-2
cdr3_aa: CASSVGSLGWDTGELFF

clone_size: NA
v_call: TRBV6-5
d_call: TRBD1
j_call: NA
cdr3_aa: CASSYVGTGDGEQYF

clone_size: NA
v_call: TRBV9
d_call: TRBD1
j_call: TRBJ1-2
cdr3_aa: CASSAGTGTANYGYTF

clone_size: once
v_call: TRBV13
d_call: NA
j_call: TRBJ2-2
cdr3_aa: CASSFGGDTGELFF

clone_size: NA
v_call: TRBV28
d_call: NA
j_call: TRBJ2-2
cdr3_aa: CASSFKRNTGELFF

clone_size: once
v_call: TRBV19
d_call: NA
j_call: TRBJ2-1
cdr3_aa: CASSPLGGSSYNEQFF

clone_size: NA
v_call: TRBV5-6
d_call: NA
j_call: TRBJ1-4
cdr3_aa: CASSSRVRPTNEKLFF

clone_size: NA
v_call: TRBV25-1
d_call: NA
j_call: TRBJ2-3
cdr3_aa: CASSEGDTQYF

clone_size: NA
v_call: TRBV5-1
d_call: TRBD2
j_call: TRBJ2-7
cdr3_aa: CASSFGTSGRAQWEQYF

clone_size: NA
v_call: TRBV19
d_call: NA
j_call: TRBJ1-6
cdr3_aa: CASKGPVWDSPLHF

clone_size: NA
v_call: TRBV6-5
d_call: TRBD2
j_call: TRBJ2-1
cdr3_aa: CASSGSAGGPHEQFF